The 7 T cell receptor beta chains listed next were all sequenced from one sample in a study of beta chain features in type 1 diabetes. Every isolated RNA sample was fully reverse transcribed, so sequencing captured expressed TCRB transcripts. Using immunoSEQ multiplex PCR, the repertoire was profiled, and TCRdb retains in-frame clones only, with some absent. In the table there are 970,000 or so clones, roughly 15% of which are singletons. The sequenced sample consisted of naive CD4+ T cells from blood. These receptor sequences come from a woman in her late teens or twenties in good health.

This clone showed up just a few times. The J gene is TRBJ2-1, the V gene TRBV7-2; D is perhaps TRBD1 (6 bases). Looked up from germline, CDR1 is SGHTA and CDR2 is FQGNSA. This CDR3 has 14 amino acids. V was cut by 5 bases and J by 5 bases, with 13 bases left in between. DNA of the CDR3: TGTGCCAGCAGCCCGGGACAACCCCACAATGAGCAGTTCTTC. This translates into CASSPGQPHNEQFF.

This clone was recorded a few times. This chain uses TRBV2 with TRBJ2-7; D ambiguous. CDR1 SNHLY and CDR2 FYNNEI come from the germline V gene. With 4 bases removed from V and 0 bases from J, the gap between germline ends came to 10 bases. CDR3 length: 14 amino acids. CDR3 residues: CASSVSLTSYEQYF. The CDR3 DNA follows: TGTGCCAGCAGTGTGTCGTTGACCTCCTACGAGCAGTACTTC.

The chain combines TRBV9 with TRBJ2-1; possible D gene TRBD2, 6 bases. The CDR3 consists of 13 residues. CDR1 SGDLS and CDR2 YYNGEE come from the germline V gene. Trimming pared 0 bases from V and 6 bases from J, leaving 7 bases between. The CDR3 here is CASSVGLVNEQFF. DNA for the CDR3: TGTGCCAGCAGCGTAGGACTAGTCAATGAGCAGTTCTTC.

This chain joins TRBV5-5 and TRBJ2-6, with D hard to call. Germline V CDR1 and CDR2: SGHKS, YYEKEE (reference sequence). The CDR3 consists of 14 residues. V shed 5 bases and J shed 3 bases, with 9 bases lying between them. CDR3 nucleotides: TGTGCCAGCAGTGGGGTAGGTGGGGCCAACGTCCTGACTTTC. Amino acids: CASSGVGGANVLTF.

V usage is TRBV18 and J usage is TRBJ1-2; 7 bases fit TRBD1. This CDR3 contains 14 residues. The J segment lost 6 bases and the V segment lost 2 bases, leaving 6 bases of the junction unmatched. CDR1 and CDR2 from the germline V gene are KGHSH and LQKENI. Written as DNA, the CDR3 is TGTGCCAGCTCACCAGACAGGGCTTGGGATGGCTACACCTTC. Amino acids: CASSPDRAWDGYTF.

This clone was seen only a few times. The rearrangement joins TRBV27 to TRBJ2-6; D is perhaps TRBD1 (6 bases). Germline loops: CDR1 MNHEY, CDR2 SMNVEV (reference sequence). This CDR3 contains 14 residues. Trimming removed 3 bases at V and 4 bases at J, with 7 bases between. The CDR3 region has the DNA TGTGCCAGCAGTTTGGGGGCCGGGGCCAACGTCCTGACTTTC. Protein sequence: CASSLGAGANVLTF. Drawing the rest from reference TRBV27 and TRBJ2-6, the complete variable domain is EAQVTQNPRYLITVTGKKLTVTCSQNMNHEYMSWYRQDPGLGLRQIYYSMNVEVTDKGDVPEGYKVSRKEKRNFPLILESPSPNQTSLYFCASSLGAGANVLTFGAGSRLTVL.

The chain combines TRBV28 with TRBJ1-2; 10 positions agree with TRBD1. Germline V CDR1 and CDR2: MDHEN, SYDVKM. The CDR3 covers 16 residues. V was pared by 0 bases and J by 8 bases, with 9 bases of the junction left unmatched. The CDR3 coding sequence is TGTGCCAGCAGTTTATGGACCGGGACAGGGGATTACGGCTACACCTTC. It translates to CASSLWTGTGDYGYTF.